These 27 T cell receptor beta chains share one sample of origin, sequenced in a study of shared clonotypes between healthy human individuals. The repertoire was sequenced with immunoSEQ multiplex PCR; TCRdb's copy has only in-frame clones and lacks some. This sample has about half a million clones, with 78% found just once. The specimen sequenced was PBMCs. These receptors were taken from a middle-aged woman in good health. Some clones in this sample may be carry-over from other donors' samples.

This clone showed up just a few times. The CDR3 DNA follows: TGCGCCAGCAGCTTGGTGTTGGGCGCAGGCGGCTACACCTTC. It encodes CASSLVLGAGGYTF. This rearrangement joins TRBV5-1 to TRBJ1-2; D gene ambiguous. The CDR3 runs 14 residues. Trimming removed 0 bases at V and 8 bases at J, with 14 bases between. The germline CDR1 and CDR2 sequences are SGHRS and YFSETQ.

This rearrangement joins TRBV27 to TRBJ2-3, with TRBD2 identical over 10 bases. The CDR3 loop spans 16 amino acids. With V trimmed by 8 bases and J by 3 bases, 11 bases remained unmatched. Germline CDR1 reads MNHEY; CDR2 reads SMNVEV (reference sequence). For the CDR3, the DNA is TGTGCCAGCGGTCCCTCTAGCGGGAGTTGGACAGATACGCAGTATTTT. Translating it yields CASGPSSGSWTDTQYF.

The chain carries TRBV7-2 and TRBJ2-2; D perhaps matches TRBD1 (6 bases). The CDR3 totals 17 residues. Germline assignment: CDR1 SGHTA and CDR2 FQGNSA. V lost 1 base and J lost 3, with 15 bases in between. CDR3 sequence (DNA): TGTGCCAGCAGCTTAGAAGTGGGGGCGTTAGACACCGGGGAGCTGTTTTTT. Translating it yields CASSLEVGALDTGELFF.

This clone has only one observation. Germline is not matched at one junction end, which may reflect a read error. The same CDR3 also results from other DNA sequences found in this sample. J is TRBJ1-4 and V is TRBV4-3; D is unclear. Germline V CDR1 and CDR2: LGHNA, YSLEER. The CDR3 covers 13 residues. The DNA of the CDR3 is TGCGCTAGCAGCCAAGATTCCACCGGAGAACTGTTTTTT. Its translation: CASSQDSTGELFF.

This chain's CDR3 is CASSQELRTSGNEQYF. In nucleotides, the CDR3 is TGTGCCAGCAGCCAAGAGTTGCGGACTAGCGGGAACGAGCAGTACTTC. J is TRBJ2-7 and V is TRBV4-2; the match to TRBD2 covers 12 bases. The CDR3 spans 16 residues. In germline, CDR1 is LGHNA, CDR2 YNFKEQ. With V trimmed by 0 bases and J by 5 bases, 5 bases remained unmatched.

This clone showed up just a few times. The chain combines TRBV5-1 with TRBJ2-3; no definite D call. The CDR3 consists of 13 residues. V was shortened by 0 bases and J by 2 bases, with 4 bases between the two germline ends. The germline V gene has CDR1 SGHRS and CDR2 YFSETQ. This chain's CDR3 is CASSLAYTDTQYF. The CDR3 nucleotides read TGCGCCAGCAGCTTGGCCTACACAGATACGCAGTATTTT.

The chain combines TRBV7-2 with TRBJ1-2; maybe TRBD1 (6 bases). With 1 base removed from V and 5 bases from J, the gap between germline ends came to 17 bases. CDR3 size: 16 residues. The V gene's germline CDR1 is SGHTA and CDR2 FQGNSA. CDR3 sequence: CASSLGRWGQEYGYTF. CDR3 DNA sequence: TGTGCCAGCAGCTTAGGCCGCTGGGGGCAGGAGTATGGCTACACCTTC.

In its sample, this clone was seen many times. The V and J genes are TRBV7-3 and TRBJ2-5, with TRBD1 as a possible D gene (6 bases). Between the trimmed V and J ends, which lost 0 bases and 4 bases, there was a span of 12 bases. The germline V gene encodes CDR1 SGHTA and CDR2 FQGTGA. This CDR3 contains 15 residues. DNA for the CDR3: TGTGCCAGCAGCTTAACGCCGGGACACGGAGAGACCCAGTACTTC. Its translation is CASSLTPGHGETQYF.

The chain links TRBV7-9 to TRBJ2-7; TRBD1 is a possible D gene (5 bases). The CDR3 totals 14 residues. The ends were cut back, 0 bases at V and 7 bases at J, with 13 bases in the middle. Germline CDR1 reads SEHNR; CDR2 reads FQNEAQ (reference sequence). CDR3 nucleotide sequence: TGTGCCAGCAGCTTAGCTGGGGCGCCTCGGGAGCAGTACTTC. It encodes CASSLAGAPREQYF. Variable domain in full (rest from reference TRBV7-9 and TRBJ2-7): DTGVSQNPRHKITKRGQNVTFRCDPISEHNRLYWYRQTLGQGPEFLTYFQNEAQLEKSRLLSDRFSAERPKGSFSTLEIQRTEQGDSAMYLCASSLAGAPREQYFGPGTRLTVT.

This clone was seen a handful of times. This chain connects TRBV6-4 to TRBJ1-1; no clear D. Germline CDR1 reads MRHNA; CDR2 reads SNTAGT. The CDR3 runs to 14 residues. The ends were cut back, 6 bases at V and 4 bases at J, with 15 bases in the middle. The CDR3 coding sequence is TGTGCCAGCAGCGCACAGCCCGAGAGCACTGAAGCTTTCTTT. Translation gives CASSAQPESTEAFF.

The table lists this clone with a count of one. The CDR3 nucleotides read TGTGCCAGCAGTTTAGTACGAAGCACCGGGGAGCTGTTTTTT. This sequence encodes CASSLVRSTGELFF. The rearrangement links TRBV28 to TRBJ2-2; D ambiguous. The CDR3 runs 14 residues. Germline CDR1 MDHEN, CDR2 SYDVKM. V lost 2 bases and J lost 4, with 8 bases in between.

The count of this clone is one. The rearrangement joins TRBV28 to TRBJ2-1; D possibly corresponds to TRBD2 (6 bases). Trimming cost V 2 bases and J 4 bases, with 18 bases left between them. In germline, CDR1 is MDHEN, CDR2 SYDVKM. This CDR3 is 17 amino acids long. The CDR3 loop reads CASSLGDGGDQYNEQFF. In nucleotides, the CDR3 is TGTGCCAGCAGTTTAGGGGACGGGGGTGATCAGTACAATGAGCAGTTCTTC.

This clone was seen only a few times. The CDR3 nucleotides read TGCGCCAGCAGCTTGAGGGCCGACAACACTGAAGCTTTCTTT. This gives the protein CASSLRADNTEAFF. The chain has TRBV5-1 and TRBJ1-1, with no clear D. The CDR3 has 14 amino acids. V lost 1 base, J lost 2 bases, and 9 bases lay in between. Germline V CDR1 and CDR2: SGHRS, YFSETQ.

This chain uses TRBV19 with TRBJ2-3; D gene unclear. CDR1 and CDR2 (germline): LNHDA, SQIVND (reference sequence). V lost 6 bases and J 9 bases, leaving 13 bases between the germline ends. CDR3 size: 12 residues. CDR3 coding DNA: TGTGCCAGTAGGAGTTGGGCTGCAACGCAGTATTTT. This sequence encodes CASRSWAATQYF.

V and J are TRBV5-4 and TRBJ2-2; the match to TRBD2 covers 11 bases. Germline CDR1 reads SGHNT; CDR2 reads YYREEE (reference sequence). The CDR3 sequence is 16 residues long. V trimming: 4 bases; J trimming: 7 bases; junction bases outside the gene matches: 9. CDR3 protein: CASSMGLAESIGELFF. The CDR3 nucleotides are TGTGCCAGCAGCATGGGACTAGCGGAGAGCATCGGGGAGCTGTTTTTT.

This clone turned up a few times. The genes are TRBV7-9 and TRBJ2-5, with D maybe TRBD2 (7 bases). The CDR3 length is 13 residues. The germline V and J ends were trimmed by 11 bases and 5 bases, with 18 bases remaining between them. In germline, CDR1 is SEHNR, CDR2 FQNEAQ (reference sequence). As DNA, the CDR3 is TGTGCCCACCGTGGGGGGGCTGGGGAGACCCAGTACTTC. Protein: CAHRGGAGETQYF.

The V gene is TRBV28, the J gene TRBJ1-5; 8 bases are shared with TRBD1. CDR3 size: 15 residues. The germline V gene encodes CDR1 MDHEN and CDR2 SYDVKM. The ends lost 3 bases at V and 5 bases at J; junction bases unmatched: 6. This chain's CDR3 is CASSFWTGRYQPQHF. As DNA, the CDR3 is TGTGCCAGCAGTTTCTGGACAGGGAGGTATCAGCCCCAGCATTTT.

This clone was seen once. This chain links TRBV27 with TRBJ2-3; 7 bases align to TRBD1. Trimming removed 7 bases from V and 4 bases from J; junction bases left unmatched: 8. Germline assignment: CDR1 MNHEY and CDR2 SMNVEV (reference sequence). The CDR3 spans 14 residues. CDR3 loop: CASNDRALADTQYF. The CDR3 coding sequence is TGTGCCAGCAACGACAGGGCGCTCGCAGATACGCAGTATTTT.

The gene calls are TRBV21-1 and TRBJ2-3; the tabulated D call, TRBD1, remains unverified against the DNA. TRBV21-1 is marked as a pseudogene. The CDR3 spans 16 residues. For the CDR3, the DNA is TGTGCCAGCAGCCCCTATGGACAGTTCAGCACAGATACGCAGTATTTT. Translation gives CASSPYGQFSTDTQYF.

The J gene is TRBJ2-7, the V gene TRBV23-1; D is undetermined. TRBV23-1 is an open reading frame whose function is uncertain. The V and J ends lost 2 bases and 1 base respectively, with 15 bases between them. The CDR3 totals 16 residues. DNA of the CDR3: TGCGCCAGCAGTCAAGGAAGCCGGAAGGGTTCCTACGAGCAGTACTTC. This gives the protein CASSQGSRKGSYEQYF.

The V and J genes are TRBV7-9 and TRBJ2-1, with D possibly called TRBD1 or TRBD2 (5 bases each). The germline V gene has CDR1 SEHNR and CDR2 FQNEAQ (reference sequence). The CDR3 is made up of 15 amino acids. Trimming took 11 bases from V and 0 from J, leaving 17 bases between them. CDR3 protein: CAARGDRDSYNEQFF. Written as DNA, the CDR3 is TGTGCCGCCCGAGGGGACCGGGACTCCTACAATGAGCAGTTCTTC.

J is TRBJ1-1 and V is TRBV5-1; 10 positions match TRBD1. The CDR3 has 14 amino acids. Losses at the gene ends were 4 bases for V and 3 bases for J; bases not matched to a gene: 3. The V gene's germline CDR1 is SGHRS and CDR2 YFSETQ. CDR3 sequence reads: CASSAGTGDTEAFF. The CDR3 DNA reads as TGCGCCAGCAGCGCGGGGACAGGGGACACTGAAGCTTTCTTT.

The chain uses TRBV7-9 and TRBJ1-4, with D possibly being TRBD1 (6 bases). Trimming shortened V by 1 base and J by 4 bases, and 10 bases separated the two germline ends. The CDR3 extends over 15 amino acids. Germline V gene data show CDR1 as SEHNR and CDR2 as FQNEAQ (reference sequence). CDR3 in DNA: TGTGCCAGCAGCTTAGGAGGACAGTTTAATGAAAAACTGTTTTTT. Translated, it gives CASSLGGQFNEKLFF.

J is TRBJ1-6 and V is TRBV28; D not resolved. The CDR3 is made up of 12 amino acids. Trimming shortened V by 4 bases and J by 9 bases, and 7 bases separated the two germline ends. CDR1 is MDHEN and CDR2 is SYDVKM in the germline V gene. The CDR3 DNA follows: TGTGCCAGCAGTTCTAACTTTTCACCCCTCCACTTT. Its translation: CASSSNFSPLHF.

This chain links TRBV7-6 with TRBJ2-7, with 8 bases that match TRBD1. The CDR3 is 14 amino acids. Looked up from germline, CDR1 is SGHVS and CDR2 is FNYEAQ. V trimming: 5 bases; J trimming: 5 bases; junction bases outside the gene matches: 8. The CDR3 DNA is TGTGCCAGCAGCCCCTCGACAGGGGCCCACGAGCAGTACTTC. Protein product: CASSPSTGAHEQYF.

The V call is TRBV5-5, the J call TRBJ1-5; D might be TRBD1 (6 bases). CDR1 and CDR2 (germline): SGHKS, YYEKEE (reference sequence). The CDR3 consists of 13 residues. V was cut by 4 bases and J by 6 bases, with 11 bases left in between. CDR3 amino acids: CASSPLGGQPQHF. The CDR3 nucleotides read TGTGCCAGCAGCCCTTTAGGGGGTCAGCCCCAGCATTTT.

This chain links TRBV7-8 with TRBJ2-1; D perhaps matches TRBD2 (6 bases). The CDR3 is 18 amino acids. V lost 1 base and J 6 bases, leaving 22 bases between the germline ends. CDR1 and CDR2 (germline): SGHVS, FQNEAQ. The CDR3 coding sequence is TGTGCCAGCAGCTTAGTAGGTAGCGGCCTCAAACCCTTCAATGAGCAGTTCTTC. As protein: CASSLVGSGLKPFNEQFF.